This T cell receptor beta chain was sequenced in a study of identical twins. One entry per CDR3 protein results from TCRdb running MiXCR on the 5' RACE reads. The table includes nearly 250,000 distinct CDR3 sequences, 5.5% to 7% detected once. The CDR3 extends over 14 amino acids. V was pared by 5 bases and J by 10 bases, with 19 bases between. Germline V gene sequence: CDR1 KGHDR, CDR2 SFDVKD. This clonotype qualifies as medium-sized. Another study also made use of these data, one on yellow fever vaccine responses in identical twins.

The source material was memory (CD45RO+) T cells sorted from blood. The clonotype comes from a woman between 18 and 29 years old in good health. The J gene is TRBJ1-1, the V gene TRBV24-1; the D is unclear. The CDR3 DNA sequence: TGTGCCACCAGTGCCTCGACGGGGTCCTTCGGAGCTTTCTTT. As protein: CATSASTGSFGAFF.